This passage covers 19 T cell receptor beta chains from one sample sequenced in a study of a mutant IDH1 vaccine in newly diagnosed glioma. Time point of the sample: baseline, week 1 (first vaccination visit). Indicated treatment: pre-vaccination baseline after standard-of-care therapy. Data came from immunoSEQ multiplex PCR; TCRdb stores just in-frame clones and leaves some out. The sample includes roughly 51,000 clones, about nine tenths of them seen just once. This specimen consisted of PBMCs, obtained from a glioma patient treated with radiotherapy, temozolomide or both. Every receptor here comes from a man aged 40-49 years with glioma.

The chain links TRBV21-1 to TRBJ2-2; no check of the table's D call, TRBD1, against the DNA was made. TRBV21-1 is marked as a pseudogene. The length of the CDR3 is 15 residues. The CDR3 nucleotides read TGTGCCAGCAGCCTCCAGTCCAGGGGCACCGGGGAGCTGTTTTTT. This sequence encodes CASSLQSRGTGELFF.

This clone was observed a single time. The chain joins TRBV5-6 to TRBJ1-3; no clear D. CDR3 length: 14 amino acids. The V gene's germline CDR1 is SGHDT and CDR2 YYEEEE. Between the trimmed V and J ends, which lost 4 bases and 2 bases, there was a span of 10 bases. The CDR3 sequence is CASSRASTGNTIYF. CDR3 DNA sequence: TGTGCCAGCAGCAGGGCTTCGACTGGAAACACCATATATTTT. The full variable domain, rest sourced from reference TRBV5-6 and TRBJ1-3, is DAGVTQSPTHLIKTRGQQVTLRCSPKSGHDTVSWYQQALGQGPQFIFQYYEEEERQRGNFPDRFSGHQFPNYSSELNVNALLLGDSALYLCASSRASTGNTIYFGEGSWLTVV.

Here the CDR3 DNA reads TGTGCCAGCAGCTTCGCCCCGGGACTGCCAATCACAGATACGCAGTATTTT. Translated, it gives CASSFAPGLPITDTQYF. This sequence joins TRBV5-5 and TRBJ2-3; TRBD2 is a possible D gene (6 bases). Germline CDR1 and CDR2: SGHKS and YYEKEE (reference sequence). The CDR3 is 17 amino acids. The V gene lost 2 bases and the J gene lost 2 bases, with 18 bases spanning the gap.

The chain recombines TRBV5-3 with TRBJ2-7; D might be TRBD2 (6 bases). TRBV5-3 is treated as an ORF (open reading frame) with a function not yet certain. The CDR3 is 15 residues long. The germline V and J ends were trimmed by 4 bases and 0 bases, with 14 bases remaining between them. The CDR3 loop reads CARSRGGLHSYEQYF. The CDR3 region has the DNA TGTGCCAGAAGCCGTGGGGGACTCCACTCCTACGAGCAGTACTTC.

The rearrangement links TRBV6-5 to TRBJ1-2, with D possibly being TRBD1 (6 bases). Between the trimmed V and J ends, which lost 0 bases and 7 bases, there was a span of 9 bases. This CDR3 comprises 13 residues. Germline V gene data show CDR1 as MNHEY and CDR2 as SVGAGI. Written as DNA, the CDR3 is TGTGCCAGCAGTTACTCAGGGGGATTTGGCTACACCTTC. Encoded protein: CASSYSGGFGYTF.

The chain employs TRBV18 and TRBJ2-5; tentatively, D is TRBD2 (6 bases). The CDR3 is 14 amino acids. Trimming pared 3 bases from V and 4 bases from J, leaving 12 bases between. Germline lookup yields CDR1 KGHSH and CDR2 LQKENI. The CDR3 loop is CASSPYRESETQYF. CDR3 DNA sequence: TGTGCCAGCTCACCTTATCGGGAGTCAGAGACCCAGTACTTC.

V usage is TRBV7-8 and J usage is TRBJ2-2; D uncertain. CDR3 length equals 15 residues. The V gene lost 4 bases and the J gene lost 1 base, with 10 bases spanning the gap. Germline loops: CDR1 SGHVS, CDR2 FQNEAQ. The CDR3 DNA reads as TGTGCCAGCAGCTCCCCGACGGAGAACACCGGGGAGCTGTTTTTT. Translation gives CASSSPTENTGELFF.

The chain couples TRBV6-5 to TRBJ2-3, with 7 nucleotides matching TRBD2. CDR1 MNHEY and CDR2 SVGAGI come from the germline V gene. After removal of 6 bases from V and 3 bases from J, the junction contained 6 bases not matched to a gene. The CDR3 length is 14 residues. CDR3 region: CASRPPGGTDTQYF. The CDR3, as DNA: TGTGCCAGCAGGCCACCGGGAGGTACAGATACGCAGTATTTT.

V is TRBV5-1 and J is TRBJ2-5; D is unresolved. The V gene's germline CDR1 is SGHRS and CDR2 YFSETQ. Trimming cost V 1 base and J 5 bases, with 9 bases left between them. The CDR3 loop spans 13 amino acids. In DNA, the CDR3 is TGCGCCAGCAGCTTGACCGGCTGGGAGACCCAGTACTTC. It encodes CASSLTGWETQYF.

The rearrangement uses TRBV7-3 and TRBJ2-1; 7 bases align to TRBD2. The CDR3 spans 15 residues. V shed 4 bases and J 9 bases; nucleotides not matched to a gene: 12. Looked up from germline, CDR1 is SGHTA and CDR2 is FQGTGA. Here the CDR3 DNA reads TGTGCCAGCAGCTCCCGACGGGGGAGGGCCTTTGAGCAGTTCTTC. Translating it yields CASSSRRGRAFEQFF.

V gene TRBV7-2 combines with J gene TRBJ1-5; no clear D. Germline V CDR1 and CDR2: SGHTA, FQGNSA. This CDR3 spans 12 amino acids. V was trimmed by 4 bases and J by 5 bases, leaving 6 bases between them. This CDR3 is CASSYDYQPQHF. The CDR3 DNA reads as TGTGCCAGCAGCTACGACTATCAGCCCCAGCATTTT.

The J gene is TRBJ1-2, the V gene TRBV9; D gene unclear. V was pared by 2 bases and J by 0 bases, with 8 bases between. This CDR3 is 14 amino acids long. Germline V gene lookup returns CDR1 SGDLS and CDR2 YYNGEE. In DNA form, the CDR3 reads TGTGCCAGCAGCGTTGACACTTCTAACTATGGCTACACCTTC. Protein sequence: CASSVDTSNYGYTF.

The rearrangement uses TRBV9 and TRBJ2-3; no clear D gene. The germline V gene encodes CDR1 SGDLS and CDR2 YYNGEE. The CDR3 consists of 12 residues. Trimming pared 2 bases from V and 6 bases from J, leaving 7 bases between. The CDR3 nucleotides read TGTGCCAGCAGCGTGTCAGAGGATACGCAGTATTTT. Its translation: CASSVSEDTQYF. The variable domain in full, with the rest retrieved from reference TRBV9 and TRBJ2-3, is DSGVTQTPKHLITATGQRVTLRCSPRSGDLSVYWYQQSLDQGLQFLIQYYNGEERAKGNILERFSAQQFPDLHSELNLSSLELGDSALYFCASSVSEDTQYFGPGTRLTVL.

The genes are TRBV5-8 and TRBJ2-5, with 9 bases that match TRBD2. The ends lost 4 bases at V and 5 bases at J; junction bases unmatched: 3. CDR1 is SGHTS and CDR2 is YDEGEE in the germline V gene. There are 13 residues in the CDR3. The CDR3 sequence is CASSGGLAETQYF. CDR3 DNA: TGTGCCAGCAGCGGGGGACTAGCTGAGACCCAGTACTTC.

The CDR3, as DNA: TGCGCCAGCAGCCAAGTCCAATACTGGGGGTCCTACAATGAGCAGTTCTTC. Translating it yields CASSQVQYWGSYNEQFF. This chain connects TRBV4-3 to TRBJ2-1, with D possibly being TRBD1 or TRBD2 (5 bases each). The V gene's germline CDR1 is LGHNA and CDR2 YSLEER. The CDR3 spans 17 residues. Trimming shortened V by 1 base and J by 1 base, and 14 bases separated the two germline ends.

The rearrangement uses TRBV7-2 and TRBJ1-2; D is ambiguous. The CDR3 is 13 residues long. Trimming removed 5 bases from V and 7 bases from J, with 14 bases in between. Per the germline V gene, CDR1 is SGHTA and CDR2 is FQGNSA. CDR3 loop: CASSLGLSAGYTF. DNA for the CDR3: TGTGCCAGCAGCCTAGGTTTGAGTGCTGGCTACACCTTC.

The chain is built from TRBV29-1 and TRBJ2-7; either TRBD1 or TRBD2 may supply D (6 bases each). The ends were cut back, 7 bases at V and 4 bases at J, with 17 bases in the middle. The germline CDR1 and CDR2 sequences are SQVTM and ANQGSEA. This CDR3 is 13 amino acids long. This chain's CDR3 is CSAQGMRDYEQYF. The CDR3 DNA reads TGCAGCGCTCAGGGGATGCGGGATTACGAGCAGTACTTC.

This clone showed up just a few times. CDR3 region: CASSQDNWNRRTYEQYF. The DNA of the CDR3 is TGCGCCAGCAGCCAAGATAATTGGAATCGGAGGACCTACGAGCAGTACTTC. V usage is TRBV4-1 and J usage is TRBJ2-7; a possible D gene is TRBD2 (5 bases). V lost 0 bases and J lost 2, with 17 bases in between. Germline CDR1 reads MGHRA; CDR2 reads YSYEKL. The CDR3 has 17 residues.

This chain links TRBV5-8 with TRBJ1-1, with TRBD1 identical over 7 bases. The CDR3 totals 15 residues. Trimming at V came to 5 bases and at J to 2 bases, leaving 9 bases not matched to a gene. Germline values: CDR1 SGHTS, CDR2 YDEGEE. DNA for the CDR3: TGTGCCAGCAGGGTAAAACAGGGGAGTAACACTGAAGCTTTCTTT. Translated, it gives CASRVKQGSNTEAFF.